These 27 T cell receptor beta chains were sequenced from one sample in a study of blood T cell repertoires in COVID-19. This table comes from immunoSEQ multiplex PCR, and its TCRdb copy is limited to in-frame clones, with some not included. Among 140,000 to 150,000 clones, over 75% were seen once, and the ten largest hold roughly 13%. The sequencing sample was made of peripheral blood. The source of these receptors is a man aged 55-75 years with active or convalescent COVID-19.

The rearrangement uses TRBV6-4 and TRBJ2-2, with 8 bases aligning to TRBD2. Germline V gives CDR1 MRHNA, CDR2 SNTAGT. This CDR3 region has 16 residues. With V trimmed by 4 bases and J by 5 bases, 9 bases remained unmatched. The CDR3 region has the DNA TGTGCCAGCAGTGCTGAGAGCGGGAGTATGACCGGGGAGCTGTTTTTT. Its protein is CASSAESGSMTGELFF.

This clone was counted a few times. This chain joins TRBV10-1 and TRBJ1-5; 9 bases match TRBD1. Germline V gene lookup returns CDR1 WNHNN and CDR2 SYGVQD (reference sequence). The V and J ends lost 6 bases and 1 base, in that order; junction bases with no gene match: 10. CDR3 length: 17 amino acids. The CDR3 sequence is CASRGTGGVMSNQPQHF. The CDR3 nucleotides are TGCGCCAGCAGGGGAACAGGGGGCGTGATGAGCAATCAGCCCCAGCATTTT.

Here the CDR3 DNA reads TGTGCCAGCAGTTCGGGATTAATTGCCGGGGAGCTGTTTTTT. The encoded protein is CASSSGLIAGELFF. V usage is TRBV27 and J usage is TRBJ2-2; TRBD2 might be the D (5 bases). CDR1 is MNHEY, CDR2 SMNVEV, per germline (reference sequence). Trimming removed 4 bases from V and 6 bases from J, with 12 bases in between. This CDR3 is built from 14 residues.

This rearrangement joins TRBV29-1 to TRBJ2-1, with 9 bases fitting TRBD1. Germline V gene sequence: CDR1 SQVTM, CDR2 ANQGSEA. CDR3 length equals 13 residues. With V trimmed by 8 bases and J by 7 bases, 9 bases remained unmatched. CDR3 in DNA: TGCAGCACAGATCACAGGGGGCGGAATGAGCAGTTCTTC. This sequence encodes CSTDHRGRNEQFF.

The chain employs TRBV6-2 or TRBV6-3 and TRBJ2-1, with D maybe TRBD1 (6 bases). The V and J ends lost 6 bases and 13 bases respectively, with 16 bases between them. Germline loops: CDR1 MNHEY, CDR2 SVGEGT. The CDR3 totals 12 residues. The CDR3, as DNA: TGTGCCAGCAGCCCTACGGACAGTTTCCAGTTCTTC. Translating it yields CASSPTDSFQFF.

The V gene is TRBV5-4, the J gene TRBJ2-5, with 7 bases lining up with TRBD2. From germline, CDR1 is SGHNT and CDR2 YYREEE (reference sequence). Trimming took 2 bases from V and 5 from J; bases not matched to a gene: 9. The CDR3 is 15 amino acids. The chain's CDR3 is CASSLRVREGETQYF. DNA of the CDR3: TGTGCCAGCAGCTTAAGGGTCAGGGAGGGGGAGACCCAGTACTTC.

This clone appeared a single time. CDR3 residues: CASSHPQGGGTYEQYF. For the CDR3, the DNA is TGTGCCAGCAGCCACCCCCAGGGTGGGGGCACATACGAGCAGTACTTC. The chain has TRBV11-2 and TRBJ2-7; D perhaps matches TRBD1 (6 bases). Germline V lookup: CDR1 SGHAT, CDR2 FQNNGV. The CDR3 has 16 amino acids. V lost 5 bases and J 4 bases, leaving 21 bases between the germline ends.

This clone was seen only a few times. The junction and the germline gene differ at one end; a read error may be behind it. The chain recombines TRBV12-3 or TRBV12-4 with TRBJ2-7; TRBD2 matches 13 bases. The CDR3 is 12 amino acids. The CDR3 protein is CASRRTSGRAAF. DNA of the CDR3: TGTGCCAGCAGGCGTACTAGCGGGAGGGCTGCGTTC.

This clone was counted between two and nine times. V and J are TRBV7-6 and TRBJ1-5; D unclear. The V and J ends lost 5 bases and 5 bases respectively, with 10 bases between them. This CDR3 comprises 13 residues. Per the germline V gene, CDR1 is SGHVS and CDR2 is FNYEAQ. CDR3 protein: CASSRYEDQPQHF. Here the CDR3 DNA reads TGTGCCAGCAGCAGGTACGAGGATCAGCCCCAGCATTTT. Supplemented by reference TRBV7-6 and TRBJ1-5, the full variable domain reads GAGVSQSPRYKVTKRGQDVALRCDPISGHVSLYWYRQALGQGPEFLTYFNYEAQQDKSGLPNDRFSAERPEGSISTLTIQRTEQRDSAMYRCASSRYEDQPQHFGDGTRLSIL.

This rearrangement joins TRBV3-1 (or the pseudogene TRBV3-2) to TRBJ2-2; TRBD2 aligns across 11 bases. J lost 5 bases, V lost 8 bases, and 7 bases had no gene match. Germline V CDR1 and CDR2: LGHDT, YNNKEL (reference sequence). This CDR3 is 15 amino acids long. CDR3 nucleotide sequence: TGTGCCAGCGCGAGGGGGACTAGCGGAACCGGGGAGCTGTTTTTT. As protein: CASARGTSGTGELFF.

The chain has TRBV5-1 and TRBJ1-5; TRBD1 matches 10 bases. The CDR3 has 16 residues. Germline CDR1 is SGHRS and CDR2 is YFSETQ. J was trimmed by 2 bases and V by 3 bases; bases with no gene match: 5. The CDR3 DNA reads TGCGCCAGCAGCTGGGGGGACAGGGGAGGCAATCAGCCCCAGCATTTT. Its translation is CASSWGDRGGNQPQHF.

This clone was seen a few times. The chain combines TRBV5-4 with TRBJ2-3; D is unclear. CDR1 SGHNT and CDR2 YYREEE come from the germline V gene (reference sequence). The V end lost 4 bases, the J end lost 5 bases, and 8 bases lay between the germline ends. The length of the CDR3 is 12 residues. The CDR3 nucleotides are TGTGCCAGCAGCCCCCCAGGAGATACGCAGTATTTT. Translated: CASSPPGDTQYF.

This clone was seen once. The V gene is TRBV6-2 or TRBV6-3, the J gene TRBJ1-5; D is undetermined. The germline V gene has CDR1 MNHEY and CDR2 SVGEGT. Trimming left V 5 bases short and J 5 bases short, with 7 bases between. The CDR3 is 12 amino acids. The CDR3: CASSRHHQPQHF. The CDR3 bases are TGTGCCAGCAGTCGACATCATCAGCCCCAGCATTTT.

The rearrangement uses TRBV10-3 and TRBJ2-3, with 8 bases identical to TRBD2. The CDR3 totals 15 residues. Trimming removed 1 base from V and 1 base from J; junction bases left unmatched: 1. Germline CDR1 is ENHRY and CDR2 is SYGVKD. The CDR3 DNA reads as TGTGCCATCAGTGAGTTGACTAGCGGCACAGATACGCAGTATTTT. Translating gives CAISELTSGTDTQYF.

The chain employs TRBV14 and TRBJ1-2; D gene uncertain. The CDR3 consists of 15 residues. From germline, CDR1 is SGHDN and CDR2 FVKESK. V was pared by 0 bases and J by 4 bases, with 12 bases between. CDR3 loop: CASSQESRPLYGYTF. CDR3 DNA sequence: TGTGCCAGCAGCCAAGAGAGCAGGCCCCTCTATGGCTACACCTTC.

Written as DNA, the CDR3 is TGTGCCAGCACCCTGGACAGGGTAACTGAAGCTTTCTTT. Residues: CASTLDRVTEAFF. The chain links TRBV7-2 to TRBJ1-1, with 8 nucleotides matching TRBD1. The V gene's germline CDR1 is SGHTA and CDR2 FQGNSA. The V segment lost 7 bases and the J segment 5 bases; nucleotides outside the gene matches: 6. The CDR3 runs 13 residues.

V and J are TRBV9 and TRBJ2-1; the match to TRBD2 covers 9 bases. Trimming cost V 4 bases and J 0 bases; bases outside gene matches: 2. CDR1 and CDR2 (germline): SGDLS, YYNGEE. The CDR3 spans 15 residues. Written as DNA, the CDR3 is TGTGCCAGCAGCATTAGCGGGAGCTCCTACAATGAGCAGTTCTTC. Its translation: CASSISGSSYNEQFF.

A few counts support this clone. This rearrangement joins TRBV4-2 to TRBJ2-2; 10 positions match TRBD1. After removal of 6 bases from V and 6 bases from J, the junction contained 7 bases not matched to a gene. Germline CDR1 and CDR2: LGHNA and YNFKEQ. The CDR3 is 15 amino acids. In nucleotides, the CDR3 is TGTGCCAGCAGGCTAGACAGGGGGCAGGCCGGGGAGCTGTTTTTT. As protein: CASRLDRGQAGELFF.

This clone was detected a few times. The chain joins TRBV2 to TRBJ2-2, with D uncertain. CDR3 length: 13 amino acids. The germline gives CDR1 SNHLY, CDR2 FYNNEI. Trimming cost V 7 bases and J 7 bases, with 13 bases left between them. The CDR3 DNA reads TGTGCCAGCACCAACGTTAGAGGCGGGGAGCTGTTTTTT. It encodes CASTNVRGGELFF.

This clone was seen a handful of times. This sequence joins TRBV5-1 and TRBJ1-1; 9 bases line up with TRBD1. Germline values: CDR1 SGHRS, CDR2 YFSETQ. The CDR3 covers 15 residues. V shed 0 bases, J shed 11 bases, and the junction held 11 bases outside the gene matches. CDR3 amino acids: CASSLAVQDRGDAFF. The CDR3 DNA reads as TGCGCCAGCAGCTTGGCAGTCCAGGACAGGGGAGACGCTTTCTTT.

V is TRBV27 and J is TRBJ2-5; TRBD2 is a possible D gene (5 bases). CDR1 MNHEY and CDR2 SMNVEV come from the germline V gene (reference sequence). The CDR3 is 15 residues long. V lost 3 bases to trimming and J lost 2 bases, with 13 bases between them. The CDR3 reads CASSFRGFDQETQYF. The DNA for the CDR3 is TGTGCCAGCAGTTTCCGGGGTTTTGATCAAGAGACCCAGTACTTC.

The CDR3 DNA sequence: TGTGCCAGCAGCCTCCGCGGGACAGAGTACAATGAGCAGTTCTTC. Amino acids: CASSLRGTEYNEQFF. The chain recombines TRBV9 with TRBJ2-1; D is perhaps TRBD1 (7 bases). V shed 4 bases and J shed 4 bases, with 15 bases lying between them. The CDR3 sequence is 15 residues long. The germline CDR1 and CDR2 sequences are SGDLS and YYNGEE.

The CDR3 here is CASSPEGRGFGYTF. The CDR3 region has the DNA TGCGCCAGCAGCCCCGAAGGGAGAGGATTTGGCTACACCTTC. The chain recombines TRBV5-1 with TRBJ1-2; no clear D gene. The germline V gene has CDR1 SGHRS and CDR2 YFSETQ. With 4 bases removed from V and 7 bases from J, the gap between germline ends came to 17 bases. The CDR3 has 14 residues.

The chain is built from TRBV19 and TRBJ1-5; D unresolved. Deletions cut 1 base from V and 4 bases from J, with 8 bases between. The CDR3 spans 14 residues. Per germline, CDR1 LNHDA and CDR2 SQIVND (reference sequence). In nucleotides, the CDR3 is TGTGCCAGTAGTATAGTGAAGCGTAATCAGCCCCAGCATTTT. Translation gives CASSIVKRNQPQHF.

As for this clone: The same CDR3 is also encoded by other DNA sequences in this sample. The chain uses TRBV28 and TRBJ1-5, with no clear D. The CDR3 totals 12 residues. Germline V lookup: CDR1 MDHEN, CDR2 SYDVKM. V was cut by 3 bases and J by 6 bases, with 6 bases left in between. The CDR3 coding sequence is TGTGCCAGCAGTTTGAATAGTCAGCCCCAGCATTTT. Translating gives CASSLNSQPQHF.

V usage is TRBV5-1 and J usage is TRBJ2-3; tentative D call: TRBD2 (5 bases). This CDR3 spans 16 amino acids. The V end lost 0 bases, the J end lost 8 bases, and 19 bases lay between the germline ends. Germline lookup yields CDR1 SGHRS and CDR2 YFSETQ. DNA for the CDR3: TGCGCCAGCAGCTTGGAACGGGCCTCCCTTCGGGGTACGCAGTATTTT. Its translation: CASSLERASLRGTQYF.

The chain uses TRBV9 and TRBJ2-1, with D possibly TRBD1 on 7 matching bases. There are 15 residues in the CDR3. V was pared by 1 base and J by 7 bases, with 15 bases between. The germline V gene encodes CDR1 SGDLS and CDR2 YYNGEE. The CDR3 here is CASSVQGGGYNEQFF. The CDR3 region has the DNA TGTGCCAGCAGCGTACAGGGGGGCGGGTATAATGAGCAGTTCTTC.